Shown below are 27 T cell receptor beta chains from a single sample sequenced in a study of T cells expressing NK-cell markers. TCRdb reanalyzed the 5' RACE reads and collapses them to one entry per CDR3 protein, without DNA. The table for this sample gives hundreds of thousands of distinct CDR3 sequences. Sequenced: blood T cells: a sorted CD56 or NKG2C T cell subset, CD4+ or CD8+ T cells, or bulk PBMC T cells (not recorded which). All receptors come from a man between 18 and 35 years old in good health.

The chain joins TRBV4-1 to TRBJ2-4; TCRdb lists TRBD1, though no DNA is available to test this call. The CDR3 has 17 residues. CDR1 and CDR2 (germline): MGHRA, YSYEKL. CDR3 protein: CASSQDTGTGSGNIQYF.

The chain recombines TRBV5-1 with TRBJ2-2; TCRdb's D call of TRBD1 is untestable without DNA. The CDR3 contains 13 residues. CDR1 and CDR2 (germline): SGHRS, YFSETQ. CDR3 in amino acids: CASSITGHRELFF.

CDR3: CASSLMLGGTGELFF. The V and J genes are TRBV7-2 and TRBJ2-2; the D call from TCRdb, TRBD1, cannot be confirmed without DNA. The CDR3 consists of 15 residues. Per germline, CDR1 SGHTA and CDR2 FQGNSA.

The gene calls are TRBV6-5 and TRBJ2-7; TCRdb proposes TRBD1, but this gene call is untestable without DNA. This CDR3 region has 14 residues. Germline lookup yields CDR1 MNHEY and CDR2 SVGAGI. CDR3 sequence: CASSYLGSGSEQYF.

The CDR3 sequence: CSARDQTGGGYTF. This chain connects TRBV20-1 to TRBJ1-2; TCRdb lists TRBD1, though no DNA is available to test this call. The CDR3 covers 13 residues. Per germline, CDR1 DFQATT and CDR2 SNEGSKA (reference sequence).

The chain is built from TRBV27 and TRBJ2-5; TCRdb indicates TRBD2, and absent DNA this call remains unverified. The germline V gene has CDR1 MNHEY and CDR2 SMNVEV (reference sequence). The CDR3 is made up of 15 amino acids. The CDR3 loop reads CASSSGTTFQETQYF.

The chain uses TRBV7-3 and TRBJ2-1; TCRdb names TRBD1, which stays unverified in the absence of DNA. From germline, CDR1 is SGHTA and CDR2 FQGTGA. The CDR3 contains 13 residues. The CDR3 sequence: CASSSPPGLEQFF. Looking up the rest from reference TRBV7-3 and TRBJ2-1 gives the full variable domain: GAGVSQTPSNKVTEKGKYVELRCDPISGHTALYWYRQSLGQGPEFLIYFQGTGAADDSGLPNDRFFAVRPEGSVSTLKIQRTERGDSAVYLCASSSPPGLEQFFGPGTRLTVL.

V is TRBV7-9 and J is TRBJ2-1; TCRdb reports TRBD1, a call that lacks DNA to check it against. The CDR3 contains 13 residues. Looked up from germline, CDR1 is SEHNR and CDR2 is FQNEAQ (reference sequence). The CDR3 loop is CASTGQGAGEQFF.

Here the CDR3 reads CASSYNRDYKETQYF. This rearrangement joins TRBV7-9 to TRBJ2-5; TCRdb designates TRBD2, a call that cannot be tested without DNA. CDR1 is SEHNR, CDR2 FQNEAQ, per germline (reference sequence). The CDR3 runs to 15 residues.

The chain carries TRBV5-1 and TRBJ2-5; TCRdb's D gene call, TRBD2, goes unchecked for lack of DNA. This CDR3 comprises 13 residues. Germline CDR1 and CDR2: SGHRS and YFSETQ. CDR3: CASSSSGTETQYF.

The chain recombines TRBV6-1 with TRBJ2-1; TCRdb selects TRBD2, and the lack of DNA leaves this call unchecked. This CDR3 is built from 14 residues. Germline V gene sequence: CDR1 MNHNS, CDR2 SASEGT. This CDR3 is CASSEWLAGHEQFF.

The rearrangement uses TRBV28 and TRBJ1-4. The germline V gene has CDR1 MDHEN and CDR2 SYDVKM. The CDR3 consists of 15 residues. The CDR3 sequence is CATLKTVATNEKLFF. Full variable domain (rest looked up from reference TRBV28 and TRBJ1-4): DVKVTQSSRYLVKRTGEKVFLECVQDMDHENMFWYRQDPGLGLRLIYFSYDVKMKEKGDIPEGYSVSREKKERFSLILESASTNQTSMYLCATLKTVATNEKLFFGSGTQLSVL.

The chain's CDR3 is CSVRPQGISYNEQFF. The chain combines TRBV29-1 with TRBJ2-1; lacking DNA, the TRBD1 call made by TCRdb goes unchecked. This CDR3 spans 15 amino acids. From germline, CDR1 is SQVTM and CDR2 ANQGSEA.

The chain carries TRBV12-3 or TRBV12-4 and TRBJ2-2; lacking DNA, the TRBD1 call made by TCRdb goes unchecked. The CDR3 runs 15 residues. CDR3 in amino acids: CASSFGGGGIGELFF.

The genes are TRBV21-1 and TRBJ2-2; TCRdb's D call of TRBD1 is untestable without DNA. TRBV21-1 has pseudogene status. The CDR3 is 19 amino acids. This chain's CDR3 is CANHGIMLGASSNTGELFF.

The V and J genes are TRBV20-1 and TRBJ1-5; TCRdb names TRBD1, which stays unverified in the absence of DNA. The CDR3 contains 16 residues. Per germline, CDR1 DFQATT and CDR2 SNEGSKA (reference sequence). The CDR3 reads CSAGQGARKGNQPQHF.

The genes are TRBV6-2 or TRBV6-3 and TRBJ2-2; the D call from TCRdb, TRBD2, cannot be confirmed without DNA. Germline CDR1 reads MNHEY; CDR2 reads SVGEGT. The CDR3 consists of 17 residues. CDR3 sequence reads: CASSYRGLAANTGELFF.

The genes are TRBV5-5 and TRBJ2-1; TCRdb returns TRBD1, unconfirmable since there is no DNA. The CDR3 extends over 14 amino acids. Germline CDR1 SGHKS, CDR2 YYEKEE (reference sequence). The CDR3 loop reads CASSKTGTGNEQFF.

This chain links TRBV28 with TRBJ1-5; checking the TCRdb D call of TRBD1 is not possible without DNA. Looked up from germline, CDR1 is MDHEN and CDR2 is SYDVKM. The CDR3 has 14 amino acids. The CDR3 region is CASLPGAQFQPQHF.

The chain combines TRBV7-3 with TRBJ2-3; TCRdb returns TRBD1, unconfirmable since there is no DNA. The germline CDR1 and CDR2 sequences are SGHTA and FQGTGA. This CDR3 comprises 15 residues. CDR3: CASSFGQGQGDTQYF.

This sequence joins TRBV20-1 and TRBJ1-4; the D gene TCRdb calls, TRBD1, cannot be checked with no DNA. CDR1 and CDR2 (germline): DFQATT, SNEGSKA (reference sequence). This CDR3 is built from 15 residues. CDR3 protein: CSARPDTGANEKLFF.

The rearrangement uses TRBV28 and TRBJ2-1. The CDR3 spans 11 residues. From germline, CDR1 is MDHEN and CDR2 SYDVKM. The CDR3 region is CASSYRGKQFF.

This sequence joins TRBV7-3 and TRBJ2-1; the TCRdb call, TRBD2, lacks DNA for checking. The germline V gene has CDR1 SGHTA and CDR2 FQGTGA. This CDR3 comprises 15 residues. The CDR3 loop is CASSFSGNRVYEQFF.

J is TRBJ2-2 and V is TRBV11-3. The CDR3 spans 14 residues. Germline V lookup: CDR1 SGHNT, CDR2 YENEEA. The CDR3 loop is CASSLVSGVGELFF.

The chain employs TRBV20-1 and TRBJ2-1; there is no DNA to check the TCRdb D call of TRBD2. The germline gives CDR1 DFQATT, CDR2 SNEGSKA (reference sequence). The CDR3 runs 16 residues. The chain's CDR3 is CSARDRGLSIIHEQFF.

The rearrangement links TRBV29-1 to TRBJ2-1; TCRdb's D call of TRBD2 is untestable without DNA. The V gene's germline CDR1 is SQVTM and CDR2 ANQGSEA. The CDR3 covers 14 residues. The CDR3 spells CSVEIAGSYGEQFF.

This chain connects TRBV18 to TRBJ2-7; TCRdb names TRBD1, which stays unverified in the absence of DNA. The germline gives CDR1 KGHSH, CDR2 LQKENI. This CDR3 has 15 residues. CDR3 residues: CASSPGHSVSYEQYF.